The T cell receptor (beta chain) under discussion was sequenced for a study of vaccination effects on CD4 cells after COVID-19. Study as a whole: Subjects were given two BNT162b2 or mRNA-1273 vaccine doses.

Sequencing was performed with immunoSEQ multiplex PCR; in TCRdb, only in-frame clones are kept and a portion is missing. The sample lists 30,000 to 35,000 clones; around 78% were seen once. Expansion of antigen-specific CD4+ T cells with viral peptide pools was carried out by the ViraFEST assay before sequencing. Cells that had been cultured for approximately ten days were the source of isolated CD4+ T cells. Previously uninfected by SARS-CoV-2, the vaccine recipients also showed negative nucleocapsid antibodies. Researchers reported culturing 2 million to 2.5 million PBMC in each well, adding 8 to 10 IU/ml IL-2 and around 9.1 ug/ml peptides. For this clone: Its antigen is undetermined.

Germline CDR1 reads SGHRS; CDR2 reads YFSETQ. The length of the CDR3 is 15 residues. Germline trimming cut 2 bases from V and 0 bases from J; bases unmatched to any gene: 4. Findings of the study overall: After vaccination of healthy people, only 1 of 255 vaccine-induced clones cross-reacted with common cold coronaviruses. Clones that were induced by infection or by vaccine showed marked contraction late after vaccination.

This sequence joins TRBV5-1 and TRBJ1-2; 7 bases line up with TRBD1. This specimen consisted of CD4+ T cells from PBMCs cultured with HCoV-OC43 spike peptides, obtained before COVID-19 vaccination. Subset noted: HCoV-OC43 spike overlapping peptide pool stimulation. The TCR was taken from a human donor who received a COVID-19 vaccine. This CDR3 reads CASSLGTDSNYGYTF. The CDR3, as DNA: TGCGCCAGCAGCTTAGGGACAGATTCTAACTATGGCTACACCTTC.